Below, 2 T cell receptor beta chains from the same sample are listed, as sequenced in a study of cytomegalovirus exposure and HLA in healthy donors. The primer mix had 60 Vbeta and 13 Jbeta primers. Produced via immunoSEQ multiplex PCR; TCRdb's table is partial and in-frame only. This repertoire shows about 140,000 clones, 76% found once; its top ten account for around 3%. The source material was PBMCs. The receptors here all came from a male donor in good health and CMV-seronegative.

This rearrangement joins TRBV6-1 to TRBJ2-7, with TRBD2 as a possible D gene (5 bases). V lost 7 bases, J lost 2 bases, and 15 bases lay in between. Germline V gene lookup returns CDR1 MNHNS and CDR2 SASEGT. The CDR3 length is 14 residues. CDR3 nucleotides: TGTGCCAGCACCATAAATGGACTGACCTACGAGCAGTACTTC. This encodes CASTINGLTYEQYF.

The V gene is TRBV2, the J gene TRBJ1-6; D call uncertain. Germline values: CDR1 SNHLY, CDR2 FYNNEI. This CDR3 is built from 15 residues. The germline V and J ends were trimmed by 7 bases and 0 bases, with 10 bases remaining between them. Here the CDR3 reads CASNPRLSYNSPLHF. In DNA form, the CDR3 reads TGTGCCAGCAACCCGCGCCTCTCCTATAATTCACCCCTCCACTTT. The variable domain in full, with the rest retrieved from reference TRBV2 and TRBJ1-6, is EPEVTQTPSHQVTQMGQEVILRCVPISNHLYFYWYRQILGQKVEFLVSFYNNEISEKSEIFDDQFSVERPDGSNFTLKIRSTKLEDSAMYFCASNPRLSYNSPLHFGNGTRLTVT.